These 6 T cell receptor beta chains were all obtained from the same sample, sequenced in a study of T cell responses to AZD1222 COVID-19 vaccine. Sequencing used immunoSEQ multiplex PCR; TCRdb keeps in-frame clones, though not all of them. The sample comprises roughly 100,000 clones, about 88% of which are singletons, and 13% rests with the top ten. This specimen was peripheral blood, taken on day 0 of AZD1222 vaccination. Every receptor here comes from an adult in good health.

This chain uses TRBV12-2 with TRBJ1-1. TRBV12-2 is shown as a pseudogene. This CDR3 spans 16 amino acids. The CDR3 DNA reads TGTGCAAGTCGCTTAGTTTGGGGGGGCATGGACACTGAAGCTTTCTTT. This encodes CASRLVWGGMDTEAFF.

The J gene is TRBJ1-1, the V gene TRBV2; unclear D gene. CDR3 length equals 13 residues. Trimming pared 7 bases from V and 0 bases from J, leaving 9 bases between. The germline V gene has CDR1 SNHLY and CDR2 FYNNEI. This chain's CDR3 is CASIRAVNTEAFF. CDR3 in DNA: TGTGCCAGCATTCGGGCAGTGAACACTGAAGCTTTCTTT.

The V and J genes are TRBV5-4 and TRBJ2-1; D gene uncertain. CDR1 is SGHNT and CDR2 is YYREEE in the germline V gene (reference sequence). V was pared by 0 bases and J by 4 bases, with 5 bases between. There are 13 residues in the CDR3. The CDR3 region is CASSLATYNEQFF. The DNA of the CDR3 is TGTGCCAGCAGCTTGGCTACTTACAATGAGCAGTTCTTC.

This clone was found once. V is TRBV15 and J is TRBJ1-1; no firm D call. Germline-derived CDR1 and CDR2 are LNHNV and YYDKDF (reference sequence). This CDR3 spans 14 amino acids. With 4 bases removed from V and 3 bases from J, the gap between germline ends came to 12 bases. The CDR3 protein is CATSIKRAYTEAFF. The CDR3 DNA sequence: TGTGCCACCAGCATCAAACGGGCTTACACTGAAGCTTTCTTT. The entire variable domain, with the rest obtained from reference TRBV15 and TRBJ1-1, is as follows: DAMVIQNPRYQVTQFGKPVTLSCSQTLNHNVMYWYQQKSSQAPKLLFHYYDKDFNNEADTPDNFQSRRPNTSFCFLDIRSPGLGDTAMYLCATSIKRAYTEAFFGQGTRLTVV.

This clone showed up just a few times. The CDR3 region is CAWSVPLDDWNTEAFF. In DNA form, the CDR3 reads TGTGCCTGGAGTGTACCCCTGGACGACTGGAACACTGAAGCTTTCTTT. V and J are TRBV30 and TRBJ1-1; no definite D call. The germline V gene has CDR1 GTSNPN and CDR2 SVGIG (reference sequence). The CDR3 length is 16 residues. V dropped 0 bases and J dropped 1 base, with 15 bases sitting between them.

This clone appeared a single time. The chain joins TRBV10-3 to TRBJ1-3; 10 nucleotides line up with TRBD1. Losses at the gene ends were 2 bases for V and 2 bases for J; bases not matched to a gene: 6. This CDR3 has 17 amino acids. In germline, CDR1 is ENHRY, CDR2 SYGVKD. Here the CDR3 reads CAISETQGQGPGNTIYF. The CDR3 bases are TGTGCCATCAGTGAGACCCAGGGACAGGGGCCTGGAAACACCATATATTTT.